These T cell receptor beta chains were read from a single sample in a study of T cells in Graves' hyperthyroidism and ophthalmopathy. TCRdb used MiXCR to reprocess the multiplex PCR reads, holding one entry per CDR3 protein. The data show about 380,000 distinct CDR3 sequences, with more than 14% seen just once and around 20% held by the top ten. The source material was blood. Every receptor here comes from a woman in her 30s with Graves' ophthalmopathy. Each CDR3 is given with its conserved first and last residue. The order of the fields is J gene, CDR3 length, V gene, CDR3 protein.

TRBJ1-2	13	TRBV20-1	CSATGTDNYGYTF
TRBJ1-2	15	TRBV6-2/TRBV6-3	CASSYRGQGAKAYTF
TRBJ1-5	15	TRBV6-1	CASSEVGGVNQPQHF
TRBJ2-3	15	TRBV7-9	CASSDPLAGGHTQYF
TRBJ2-3	16	TRBV5-5	CASSGPTGARTDTQYF
TRBJ2-5	13	TRBV20-1	CSARRGRQETQYF
TRBJ2-1	11	TRBV11-2	CASSPRVWQFF
TRBJ1-1	17	TRBV11-1	CASSSRRQGAGGTEAFF
TRBJ1-2	15	TRBV5-4	CASSVPRDRVWGYTF
TRBJ2-5	15	TRBV2	CASSESLLAVKTQYF
TRBJ2-3	14	TRBV5-1	CASSLESRRDTQYF
TRBJ2-1	15	TRBV6-4	CASSEKQTDYNEQFF
TRBJ1-5	13	TRBV7-2	CASSARGTQPQHF
TRBJ2-5	15	TRBV2	CASRQDRGLGETQYF
TRBJ2-3	19	TRBV12-3/TRBV12-4	CASSLMASGTPSGADTQYF